What follows is one T cell receptor (beta chain) and its context. Produced via immunoSEQ multiplex PCR; TCRdb's table is partial and in-frame only. This table has some 130,000 clones, around 93% appearing once. The V end was cut by 0 bases, the J end by 1 base, with 11 bases between. CDR1 LGHNT and CDR2 FRNRAP come from the germline V gene. This CDR3 comprises 16 residues. The data were taken from a study of control samples from healthy donors and cancer patients. Sequenced sample: blood. The receptor was isolated from a man aged 18 to 30 in good health. V and J are TRBV12-5 and TRBJ2-3; D gene ambiguous. CDR3 amino acids: CASGLVLERGTDTQYF. For the CDR3, the DNA is TGTGCTAGTGGTTTGGTACTTGAGCGCGGCACAGATACGCAGTATTTT.